This T cell receptor (beta chain) emerged from a study of T cell responses to AZD1222 COVID-19 vaccine. Worth noting for this clone: What it binds is not known.

Study-wide results and caveats: Possibly, clonal diversity was underestimated; donors were largely white British and included more females. Seropositivity was recorded at baseline in only a handful of AZD1222 recipients.

The data were produced by immunoSEQ multiplex PCR, yet TCRdb's version contains in-frame clones alone and is incomplete. The table records about 140,000 clones, around nine tenths of them present only once. This TCR derives from an adult in good health. The sample here was peripheral blood, taken on day 0 of AZD1222 vaccination.

The CDR3 reads CAISEGTSFIEQFF. CDR3 coding DNA: TGTGCCATCAGTGAGGGGACTAGCTTCATTGAGCAGTTCTTC. This rearrangement joins TRBV10-3 to TRBJ2-1, with 9 bases fitting TRBD2. CDR3 length equals 14 residues. V lost 2 bases to trimming and J lost 9 bases; unmatched junction nucleotides: 5. Germline V gene data show CDR1 as ENHRY and CDR2 as SYGVKD.